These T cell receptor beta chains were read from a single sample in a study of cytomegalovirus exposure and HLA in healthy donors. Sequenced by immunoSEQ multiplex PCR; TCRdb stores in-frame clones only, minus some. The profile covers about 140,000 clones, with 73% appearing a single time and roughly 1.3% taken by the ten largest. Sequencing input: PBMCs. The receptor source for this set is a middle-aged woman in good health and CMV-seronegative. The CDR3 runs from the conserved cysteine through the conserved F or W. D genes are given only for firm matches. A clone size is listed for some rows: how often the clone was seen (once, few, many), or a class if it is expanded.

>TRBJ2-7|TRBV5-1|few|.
TGCGCCAGCAGTGGGGCGGAGACCTACGAGCAGTACTTC
CASSGAETYEQYF
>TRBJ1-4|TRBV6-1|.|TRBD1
TGTGCCAGCAGTGAGGGACAGGGGGCCTGGGAAAAACTGTTTTTT
CASSEGQGAWEKLFF
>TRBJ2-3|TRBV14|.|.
TGTGCCAGCAGCCAAAATATACGGGGTACGCAGTATTTT
CASSQNIRGTQYF
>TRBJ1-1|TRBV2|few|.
TGTGCCAGCAGCCTTACATGGAGGAAGAACACTGAAGCTTTCTTT
CASSLTWRKNTEAFF
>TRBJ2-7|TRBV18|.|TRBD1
TGTGCCAGCTCACCAGGGACAGGGGGCTACGAGCAGTACTTC
CASSPGTGGYEQYF
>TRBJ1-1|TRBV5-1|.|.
TGCGCCAGCAGCTTGGGTCTAGTGAACACTGAAGCTTTCTTT
CASSLGLVNTEAFF
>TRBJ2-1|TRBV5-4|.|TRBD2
TGTGCCAGCAGCTTAGATCCGGGACTAGGCAATGAGCAGTTCTTC
CASSLDPGLGNEQFF
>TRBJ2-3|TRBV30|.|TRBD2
TGTGCCTGGAGAGGGATCGGGGGGATTGATACGCAGTATTTT
CAWRGIGGIDTQYF
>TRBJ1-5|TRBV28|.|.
TGTGCCAGCAGTTTAGATTCAGGGTACCAGCCCCAGCATTTT
CASSLDSGYQPQHF
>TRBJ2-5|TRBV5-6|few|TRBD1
TGTGCCAGCAGCACGGGACAGCGAGAGACCCAGTACTTC
CASSTGQRETQYF
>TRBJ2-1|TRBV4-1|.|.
TGCGCCAGCAGCGTCTCTACCTACAATGAGCAGTTCTTC
CASSVSTYNEQFF